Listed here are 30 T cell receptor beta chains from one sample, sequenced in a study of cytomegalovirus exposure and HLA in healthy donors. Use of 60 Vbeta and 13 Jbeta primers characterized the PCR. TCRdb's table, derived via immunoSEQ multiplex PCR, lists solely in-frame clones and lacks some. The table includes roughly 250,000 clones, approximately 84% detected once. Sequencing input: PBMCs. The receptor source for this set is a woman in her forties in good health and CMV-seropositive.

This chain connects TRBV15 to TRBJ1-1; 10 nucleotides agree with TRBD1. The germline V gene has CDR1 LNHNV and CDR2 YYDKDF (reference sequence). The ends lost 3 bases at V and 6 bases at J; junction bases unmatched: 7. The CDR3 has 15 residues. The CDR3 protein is CATSRGQGRDAEAFF. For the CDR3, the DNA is TGTGCCACCAGCAGGGGACAGGGGAGAGACGCTGAAGCTTTCTTT.

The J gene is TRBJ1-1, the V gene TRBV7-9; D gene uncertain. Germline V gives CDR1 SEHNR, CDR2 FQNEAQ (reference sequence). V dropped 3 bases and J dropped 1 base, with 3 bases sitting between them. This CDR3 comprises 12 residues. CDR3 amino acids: CASSFGNTEAFF. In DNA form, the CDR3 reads TGTGCCAGCAGCTTCGGGAACACTGAAGCTTTCTTT.

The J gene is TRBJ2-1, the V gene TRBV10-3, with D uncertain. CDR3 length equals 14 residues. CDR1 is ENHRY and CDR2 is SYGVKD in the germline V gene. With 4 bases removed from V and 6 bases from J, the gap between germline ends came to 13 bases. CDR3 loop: CAISVQLTSNEQFF. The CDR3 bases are TGTGCCATCAGTGTGCAACTAACGAGCAATGAGCAGTTCTTC.

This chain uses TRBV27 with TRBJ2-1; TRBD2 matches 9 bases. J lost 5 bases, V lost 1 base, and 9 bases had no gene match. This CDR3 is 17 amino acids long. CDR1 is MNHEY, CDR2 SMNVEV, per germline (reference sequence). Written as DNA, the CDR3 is TGTGCCAGCAGTTTATACAGACTAGCGGCATACAACAATGAGCAGTTCTTC. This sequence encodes CASSLYRLAAYNNEQFF.

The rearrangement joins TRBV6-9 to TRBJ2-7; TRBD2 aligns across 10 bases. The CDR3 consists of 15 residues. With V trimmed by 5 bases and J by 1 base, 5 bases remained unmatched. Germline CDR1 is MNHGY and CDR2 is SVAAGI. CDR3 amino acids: CASSNPGLASYEQYF. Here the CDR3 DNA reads TGTGCCAGCAGTAATCCGGGACTAGCGTCCTACGAGCAGTACTTC.

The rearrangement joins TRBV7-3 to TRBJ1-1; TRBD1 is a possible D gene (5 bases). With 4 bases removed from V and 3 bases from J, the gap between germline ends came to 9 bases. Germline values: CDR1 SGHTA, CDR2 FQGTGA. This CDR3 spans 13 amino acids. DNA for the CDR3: TGTGCCAGCAGCTCTGACAGTTACACTGAAGCTTTCTTT. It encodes CASSSDSYTEAFF. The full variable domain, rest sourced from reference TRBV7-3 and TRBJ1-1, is GAGVSQTPSNKVTEKGKYVELRCDPISGHTALYWYRQSLGQGPEFLIYFQGTGAADDSGLPNDRFFAVRPEGSVSTLKIQRTERGDSAVYLCASSSDSYTEAFFGQGTRLTVV.

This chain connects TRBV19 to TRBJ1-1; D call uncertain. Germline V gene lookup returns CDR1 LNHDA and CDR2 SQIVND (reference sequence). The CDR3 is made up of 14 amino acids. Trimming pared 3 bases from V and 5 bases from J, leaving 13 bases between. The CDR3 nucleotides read TGTGCCAGTAGTATGGGTGGACTCGGGACTGAAGCTTTCTTT. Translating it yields CASSMGGLGTEAFF. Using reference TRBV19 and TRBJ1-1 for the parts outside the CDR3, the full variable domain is DGGITQSPKYLFRKEGQNVTLSCEQNLNHDAMYWYRQDPGQGLRLIYYSQIVNDFQKGDIAEGYSVSREKKESFPLTVTSAQKNPTAFYLCASSMGGLGTEAFFGQGTRLTVV.

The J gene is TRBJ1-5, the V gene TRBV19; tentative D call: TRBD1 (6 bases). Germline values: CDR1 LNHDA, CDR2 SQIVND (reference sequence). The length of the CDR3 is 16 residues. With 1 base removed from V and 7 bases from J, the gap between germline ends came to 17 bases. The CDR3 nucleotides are TGTGCCAGTAGTATAGTTGGGACAATTTACGGCCAGCCCCAGCATTTT. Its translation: CASSIVGTIYGQPQHF. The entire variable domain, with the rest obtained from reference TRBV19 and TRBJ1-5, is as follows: DGGITQSPKYLFRKEGQNVTLSCEQNLNHDAMYWYRQDPGQGLRLIYYSQIVNDFQKGDIAEGYSVSREKKESFPLTVTSAQKNPTAFYLCASSIVGTIYGQPQHFGDGTRLSIL.

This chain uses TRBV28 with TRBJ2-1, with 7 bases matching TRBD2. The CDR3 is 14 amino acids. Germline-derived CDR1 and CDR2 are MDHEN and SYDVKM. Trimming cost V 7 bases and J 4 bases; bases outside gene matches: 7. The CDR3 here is CASNLAAHYNEQFF. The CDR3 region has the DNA TGTGCCAGCAACCTAGCGGCCCATTACAATGAGCAGTTCTTC.

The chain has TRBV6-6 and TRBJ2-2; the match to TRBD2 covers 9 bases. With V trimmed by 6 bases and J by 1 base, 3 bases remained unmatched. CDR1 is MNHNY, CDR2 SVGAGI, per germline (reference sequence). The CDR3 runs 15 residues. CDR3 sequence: CASRRTSENTGELFF. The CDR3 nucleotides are TGTGCCAGCAGGCGGACTAGCGAGAACACCGGGGAGCTGTTTTTT.

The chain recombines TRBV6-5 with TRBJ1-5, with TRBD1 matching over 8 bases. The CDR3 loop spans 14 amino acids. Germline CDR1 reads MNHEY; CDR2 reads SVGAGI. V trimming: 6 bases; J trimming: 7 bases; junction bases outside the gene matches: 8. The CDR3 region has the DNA TGTGCCAGCAGCTTAACAGGGGGAGGGCAGCCCCAGCATTTT. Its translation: CASSLTGGGQPQHF.

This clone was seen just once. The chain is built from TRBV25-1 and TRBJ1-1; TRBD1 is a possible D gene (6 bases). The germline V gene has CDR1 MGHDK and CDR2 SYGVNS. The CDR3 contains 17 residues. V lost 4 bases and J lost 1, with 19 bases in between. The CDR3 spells CASSGFVRGATNTEAFF. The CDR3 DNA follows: TGTGCCAGCAGTGGGTTCGTTCGGGGGGCGACGAACACTGAAGCTTTCTTT. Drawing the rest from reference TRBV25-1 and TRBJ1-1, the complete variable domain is EADIYQTPRYLVIGTGKKITLECSQTMGHDKMYWYQQDPGMELHLIHYSYGVNSTEKGDLSSESTVSRIRTEHFPLTLESARPSHTSQYLCASSGFVRGATNTEAFFGQGTRLTVV.

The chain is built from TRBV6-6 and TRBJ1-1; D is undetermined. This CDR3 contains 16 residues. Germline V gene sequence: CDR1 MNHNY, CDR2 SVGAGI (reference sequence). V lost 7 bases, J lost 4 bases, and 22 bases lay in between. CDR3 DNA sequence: TGTGCCAGCAACGGGGAGGTAGCGTGGGCGGGCACTGAAGCTTTCTTT. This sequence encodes CASNGEVAWAGTEAFF.

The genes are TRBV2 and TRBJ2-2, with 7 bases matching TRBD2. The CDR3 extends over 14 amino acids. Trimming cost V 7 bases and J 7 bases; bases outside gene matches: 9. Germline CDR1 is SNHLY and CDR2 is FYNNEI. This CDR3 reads CASKAGVGDGELFF. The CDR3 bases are TGTGCCAGCAAGGCGGGAGTGGGGGACGGGGAGCTGTTTTTT.

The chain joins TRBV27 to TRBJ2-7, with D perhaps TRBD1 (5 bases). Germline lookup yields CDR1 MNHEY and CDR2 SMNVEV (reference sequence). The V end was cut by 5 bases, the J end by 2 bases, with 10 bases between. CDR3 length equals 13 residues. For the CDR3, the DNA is TGTGCCAGCAGTCAGACAGTGGCCTACGAGCAGTACTTC. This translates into CASSQTVAYEQYF.

CDR3 region: CASSLGQGDQPQHF. In nucleotides, the CDR3 is TGCGCCAGCAGCTTGGGACAGGGCGATCAGCCCCAGCATTTT. The chain carries TRBV5-1 and TRBJ1-5; TRBD1 matches 7 bases. Germline V CDR1 and CDR2: SGHRS, YFSETQ. The CDR3 is 14 amino acids. J was trimmed by 5 bases and V by 0 bases; bases with no gene match: 2.

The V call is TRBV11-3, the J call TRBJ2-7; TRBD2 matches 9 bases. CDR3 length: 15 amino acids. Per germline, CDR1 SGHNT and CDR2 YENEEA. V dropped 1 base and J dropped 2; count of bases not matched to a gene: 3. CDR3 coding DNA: TGTGCCAGCAGCTTAGTATCTAGCGGGGCCTACGAGCAGTACTTC. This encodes CASSLVSSGAYEQYF.

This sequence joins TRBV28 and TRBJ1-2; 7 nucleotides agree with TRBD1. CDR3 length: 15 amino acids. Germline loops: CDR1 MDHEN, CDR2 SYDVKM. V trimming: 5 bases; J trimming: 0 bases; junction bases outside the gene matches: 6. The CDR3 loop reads CASSPTGDSNYGYTF. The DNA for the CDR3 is TGTGCCAGCAGTCCAACAGGGGATTCTAACTATGGCTACACCTTC.

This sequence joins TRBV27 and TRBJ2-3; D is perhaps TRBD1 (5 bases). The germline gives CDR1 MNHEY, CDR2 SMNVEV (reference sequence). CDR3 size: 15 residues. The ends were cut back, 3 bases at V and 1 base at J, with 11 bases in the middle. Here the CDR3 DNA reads TGTGCCAGCAGTTTTAGGGGTTTTGGCACAGATACGCAGTATTTT. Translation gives CASSFRGFGTDTQYF.

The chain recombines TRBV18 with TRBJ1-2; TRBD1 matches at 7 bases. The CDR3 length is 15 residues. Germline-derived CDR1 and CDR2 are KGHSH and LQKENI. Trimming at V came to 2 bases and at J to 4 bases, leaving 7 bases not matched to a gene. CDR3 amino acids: CASSPTGTDTYGYTF. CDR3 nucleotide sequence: TGTGCCAGCTCACCAACCGGGACAGATACCTATGGCTACACCTTC.

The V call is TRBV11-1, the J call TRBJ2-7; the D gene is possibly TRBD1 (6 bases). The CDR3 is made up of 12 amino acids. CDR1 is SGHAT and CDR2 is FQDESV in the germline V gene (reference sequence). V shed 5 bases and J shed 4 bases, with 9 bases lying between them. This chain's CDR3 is CASSPQGYEQYF. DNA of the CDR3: TGTGCCAGCAGCCCGCAGGGGTACGAGCAGTACTTC.

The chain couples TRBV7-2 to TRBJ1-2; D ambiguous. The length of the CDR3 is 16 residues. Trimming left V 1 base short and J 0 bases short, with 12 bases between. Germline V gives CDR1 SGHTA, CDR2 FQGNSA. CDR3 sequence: CASSLGGDRPNYGYTF. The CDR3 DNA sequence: TGTGCCAGCAGCTTAGGAGGAGACCGCCCTAACTATGGCTACACCTTC.

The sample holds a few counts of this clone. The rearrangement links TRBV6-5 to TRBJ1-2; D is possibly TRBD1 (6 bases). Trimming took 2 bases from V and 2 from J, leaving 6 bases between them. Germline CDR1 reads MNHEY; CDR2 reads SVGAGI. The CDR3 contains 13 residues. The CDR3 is CASSYDRNYGYTF. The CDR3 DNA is TGTGCCAGCAGTTACGACAGGAACTATGGCTACACCTTC.

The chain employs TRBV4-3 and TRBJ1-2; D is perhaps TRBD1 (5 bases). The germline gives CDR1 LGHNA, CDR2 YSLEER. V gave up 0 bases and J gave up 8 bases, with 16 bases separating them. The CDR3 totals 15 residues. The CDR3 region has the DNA TGCGCCAGCAGCCAAGATTCGGGCAGGGTCGACGGCTACACCTTC. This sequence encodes CASSQDSGRVDGYTF.

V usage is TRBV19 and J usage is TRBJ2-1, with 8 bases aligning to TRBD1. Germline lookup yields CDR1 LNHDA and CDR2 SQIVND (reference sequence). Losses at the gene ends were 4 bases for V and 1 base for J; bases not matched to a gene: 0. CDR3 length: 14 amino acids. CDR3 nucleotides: TGTGCCAGTAGTAGGACAGGGTCCTACAATGAGCAGTTCTTC. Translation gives CASSRTGSYNEQFF.

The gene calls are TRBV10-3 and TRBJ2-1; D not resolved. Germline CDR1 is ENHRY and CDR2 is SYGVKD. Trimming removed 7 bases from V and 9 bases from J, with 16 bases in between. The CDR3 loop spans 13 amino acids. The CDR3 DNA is TGTGCCATCACCGCGACTGGAGTCGGTGAGCAGTTCTTC. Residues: CAITATGVGEQFF.

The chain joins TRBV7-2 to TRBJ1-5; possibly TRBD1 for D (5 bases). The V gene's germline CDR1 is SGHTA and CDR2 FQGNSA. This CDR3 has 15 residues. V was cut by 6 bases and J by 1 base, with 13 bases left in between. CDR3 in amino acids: CASRRDFSSNQPQHF. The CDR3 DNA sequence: TGTGCCAGCAGGAGGGACTTTTCGAGCAATCAGCCCCAGCATTTT.

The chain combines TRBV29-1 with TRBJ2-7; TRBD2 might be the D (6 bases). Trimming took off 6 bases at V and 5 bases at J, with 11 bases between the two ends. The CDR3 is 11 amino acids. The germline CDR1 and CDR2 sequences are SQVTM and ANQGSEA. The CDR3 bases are TGCAGCGTCGAGCTAGCGCACGAGCAGTACTTC. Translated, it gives CSVELAHEQYF.

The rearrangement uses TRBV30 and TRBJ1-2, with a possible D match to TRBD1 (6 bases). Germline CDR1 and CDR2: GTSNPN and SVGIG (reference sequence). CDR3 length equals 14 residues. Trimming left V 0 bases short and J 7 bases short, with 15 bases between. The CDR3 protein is CAWSVGAGTSGYTF. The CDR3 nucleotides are TGTGCCTGGAGTGTAGGGGCAGGGACATCTGGCTACACCTTC.

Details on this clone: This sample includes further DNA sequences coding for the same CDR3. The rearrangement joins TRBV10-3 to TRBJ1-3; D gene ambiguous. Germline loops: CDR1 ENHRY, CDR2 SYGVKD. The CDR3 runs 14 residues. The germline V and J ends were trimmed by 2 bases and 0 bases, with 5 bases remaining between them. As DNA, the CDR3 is TGTGCCATCAGTGAGGACACCTCTGGAAACACCATATATTTT. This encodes CAISEDTSGNTIYF.